Each of the 12 T cell receptor beta chains below was sequenced from the same sample in a study of shared clonotypes between healthy human individuals. Here immunoSEQ multiplex PCR was the method, and the copy in TCRdb shows in-frame clones only, minus some. This table holds 760,000 or so clones, about 96% found once. Selected positively for CCR7 and CD45RO-negative, naive CD8 cells excluded terminally differentiated effector memory CD45RA+ cells. The sample was naive CD8+ T cells sorted from blood. These receptors were collected from a man aged 25-45 years in good health.

The chain employs TRBV6-5 and TRBJ1-5; TRBD1 is a possible D gene (6 bases). The CDR3 totals 14 residues. Germline V CDR1 and CDR2: MNHEY, SVGAGI. V was trimmed by 6 bases and J by 6 bases, leaving 15 bases between them. The CDR3 protein is CASSRQAEVQPQHF. In DNA, the CDR3 is TGTGCCAGCAGCCGACAGGCAGAGGTTCAGCCCCAGCATTTT.

V usage is TRBV10-1 and J usage is TRBJ2-7, with D perhaps given as TRBD1 or TRBD2 (5 bases each). Trimming took off 2 bases at V and 2 bases at J, with 7 bases between the two ends. The germline CDR1 and CDR2 sequences are WNHNN and SYGVQD (reference sequence). The CDR3 covers 13 residues. The CDR3 bases are TGCGCCAGCAGTGAGCTGGGGGCCTACGAGCAGTACTTC. This translates into CASSELGAYEQYF.

The CDR3 loop is CASTGTSGRAKSYEQYF. CDR3 DNA sequence: TGCGCCAGCACCGGGACTAGCGGGAGGGCCAAGTCCTACGAGCAGTACTTC. The gene calls are TRBV5-1 and TRBJ2-7, with 16 bases matching TRBD2. The CDR3 totals 17 residues. V trimming: 6 bases; J trimming: 1 base; junction bases outside the gene matches: 7. The germline CDR1 and CDR2 sequences are SGHRS and YFSETQ. The entire variable domain, with the rest obtained from reference TRBV5-1 and TRBJ2-7, is as follows: KAGVTQTPRYLIKTRGQQVTLSCSPISGHRSVSWYQQTPGQGLQFLFEYFSETQRNKGNFPGRFSGRQFSNSRSEMNVSTLELGDSALYLCASTGTSGRAKSYEQYFGPGTRLTVT.

V gene TRBV6-1 combines with J gene TRBJ1-1; the D is unclear. V lost 2 bases to trimming and J lost 5 bases, with 6 bases between them. The CDR3 loop spans 12 amino acids. CDR1 is MNHNS and CDR2 is SASEGT in the germline V gene. For the CDR3, the DNA is TGTGCCAGCAGTGAATCGGGGACTGAAGCTTTCTTT. Translation gives CASSESGTEAFF.

V usage is TRBV25-1 and J usage is TRBJ2-1, with D maybe TRBD2 (6 bases). Between the trimmed V and J ends, which lost 5 bases and 0 bases, there was a span of 11 bases. Germline CDR1 MGHDK, CDR2 SYGVNS. This CDR3 contains 15 residues. CDR3 residues: CASSLGGSSYNEQFF. CDR3 DNA sequence: TGTGCCAGCAGTTTGGGGGGTAGCTCCTACAATGAGCAGTTCTTC.

The chain joins TRBV2 to TRBJ2-5, with TRBD2 identical over 10 bases. CDR3 length equals 16 residues. Per the germline V gene, CDR1 is SNHLY and CDR2 is FYNNEI. Trimming removed 6 bases from V and 5 bases from J; junction bases left unmatched: 12. The CDR3 protein is CASRTLAGASEETQYF. CDR3 DNA sequence: TGTGCCAGCAGGACCCTAGCGGGAGCCTCTGAGGAGACCCAGTACTTC.

The rearrangement joins TRBV2 to TRBJ1-5, with a possible D match to TRBD1 (5 bases). This CDR3 is built from 19 residues. V was clipped by 4 bases and J by 5 bases, with 27 bases between them. CDR1 is SNHLY and CDR2 is FYNNEI in the germline V gene. The chain's CDR3 is CASSVGRGLGWVLDQPQHF. The CDR3 DNA reads as TGTGCCAGCAGTGTTGGGAGGGGTTTGGGCTGGGTGCTCGATCAGCCCCAGCATTTT. The full variable domain, completed using reference TRBV2 and TRBJ1-5, is EPEVTQTPSHQVTQMGQEVILRCVPISNHLYFYWYRQILGQKVEFLVSFYNNEISEKSEIFDDQFSVERPDGSNFTLKIRSTKLEDSAMYFCASSVGRGLGWVLDQPQHFGDGTRLSIL.

This clone was counted a single time. The chain carries TRBV7-8 and TRBJ2-2; no clear D. The ends were cut back, 8 bases at V and 0 bases at J, with 7 bases in the middle. This CDR3 is built from 13 residues. The germline V gene has CDR1 SGHVS and CDR2 FQNEAQ. CDR3 bases: TGTGCCAGCGGGCGCACGAACACCGGGGAGCTGTTTTTT. Residues: CASGRTNTGELFF.

This clone appeared once. V gene TRBV5-1 combines with J gene TRBJ2-2, with D perhaps matching TRBD2 (5 bases). V was cut by 1 base and J by 1 base, with 11 bases left in between. CDR1 and CDR2 from the germline V gene are SGHRS and YFSETQ. The CDR3 is made up of 16 amino acids. CDR3 amino acids: CASSLRGVGNTGELFF. CDR3 nucleotides: TGCGCCAGCAGCTTGCGGGGAGTAGGGAACACCGGGGAGCTGTTTTTT. Drawing the rest from reference TRBV5-1 and TRBJ2-2, the complete variable domain is KAGVTQTPRYLIKTRGQQVTLSCSPISGHRSVSWYQQTPGQGLQFLFEYFSETQRNKGNFPGRFSGRQFSNSRSEMNVSTLELGDSALYLCASSLRGVGNTGELFFGEGSRLTVL.

This chain links TRBV5-4 with TRBJ2-1; 8 nucleotides line up with TRBD2. CDR1 is SGHNT, CDR2 YYREEE, per germline (reference sequence). The trim removed 4 bases at V and 9 bases at J, leaving 6 bases unmatched. CDR3 length: 13 residues. In DNA, the CDR3 is TGTGCCAGCAGCATGAGCGGGAGAGGTGAGCAGTTCTTC. It yields the protein CASSMSGRGEQFF.

The sample holds a few counts of this clone. The rearrangement uses TRBV4-1 and TRBJ2-3, with TRBD2 as a possible D gene (6 bases). The germline CDR1 and CDR2 sequences are MGHRA and YSYEKL. This CDR3 is built from 16 residues. V dropped 5 bases and J dropped 2 bases, with 17 bases sitting between them. CDR3 bases: TGCGCCAGCAGCGGTGCCGGGACTCGGTTCACAGATACGCAGTATTTT. It yields the protein CASSGAGTRFTDTQYF.

The rearrangement uses TRBV27 and TRBJ1-2, with 9 positions matching TRBD1. V lost 5 bases to trimming and J lost 3 bases; unmatched junction nucleotides: 7. Per germline, CDR1 MNHEY and CDR2 SMNVEV (reference sequence). The CDR3 has 15 residues. The CDR3: CASSGTGGPYYGYTF. In DNA, the CDR3 is TGTGCCAGCAGTGGAACAGGGGGCCCCTACTATGGCTACACCTTC.